This TCR beta chain was captured by sequencing in a study of T-cell reconstitution after alpha-beta-depleted transplantation in children. Unique molecular identifiers featured in how the TCRbeta library was prepared. TCRdb called the PCR reads again in MiXCR, with one record for every CDR3 protein. The sample includes about 600,000 distinct CDR3 sequences, under 15% seen only once; the top ten take 2.2%. The CDR3 length is 17 residues. Per germline, CDR1 DFQATT and CDR2 SNEGSKA (reference sequence). With V trimmed by 5 bases and J by 3 bases, 13 bases remained unmatched. General study results and limits: At one year after transplant, newly produced T cells mostly accounted for T-cell counts and diversity. Reportedly, alpha-beta T cells present about two months post-transplant originated from several hundred expanded clones of graft origin. Surviving recipient T cells and intrathymic progenitors accounted for some patients' high TCRbeta diversity at day 60.

Worth noting for this clonotype: The antigen remains unidentified.

This specimen was PBMCs, mostly from graft donor cells, taken 360 days after TCRalphabeta/CD19-depleted stem cell transplant. This sequence joins TRBV20-1 and TRBJ2-1; 10 bases map to TRBD2. This TCR was recovered from a male patient aged 10 to 17 who had a stem cell transplant for acute myeloid leukemia, so the T cells may come from the graft donor. The CDR3 nucleotides are TGCAGTGCTGAAAGCGCCCTAGCGGGAGAGGTCTACAATGAGCAGTTCTTC. It is translated as CSAESALAGEVYNEQFF.